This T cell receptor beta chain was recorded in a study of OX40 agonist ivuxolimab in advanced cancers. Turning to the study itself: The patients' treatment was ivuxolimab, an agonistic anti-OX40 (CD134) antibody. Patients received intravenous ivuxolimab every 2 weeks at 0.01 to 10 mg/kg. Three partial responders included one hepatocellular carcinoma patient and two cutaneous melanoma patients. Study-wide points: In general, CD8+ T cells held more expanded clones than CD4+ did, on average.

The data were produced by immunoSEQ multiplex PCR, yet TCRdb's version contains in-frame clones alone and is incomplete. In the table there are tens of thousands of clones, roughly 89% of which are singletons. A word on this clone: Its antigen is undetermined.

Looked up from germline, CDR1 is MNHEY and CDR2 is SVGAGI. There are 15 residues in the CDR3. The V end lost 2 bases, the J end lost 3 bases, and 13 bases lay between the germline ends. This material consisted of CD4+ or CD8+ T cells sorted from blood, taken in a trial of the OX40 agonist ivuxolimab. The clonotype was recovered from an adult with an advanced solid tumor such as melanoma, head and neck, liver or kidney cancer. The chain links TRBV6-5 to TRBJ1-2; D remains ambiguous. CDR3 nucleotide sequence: TGTGCCAGCAGTTACGCATCAGGAAATGACTATGGCTACACCTTC. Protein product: CASSYASGNDYGYTF.